The source of this T cell receptor beta chain is a study of early T cells in non-severe SARS-CoV-2 infection. Study background: From unsorted whole blood, bulk RNA was sequenced, and the chains remained unpaired.

Individual cDNA molecules carried attached unique molecular identifiers. TCRdb reanalysed the 5' RACE reads using MiXCR and keeps one entry per CDR3 protein. In the table there are about 83,000 distinct CDR3 sequences, roughly an eighth of which are singletons. Trimming removed 5 bases from V and 6 bases from J; junction bases left unmatched: 12. The CDR3 has 16 amino acids. The germline V gene encodes CDR1 MNHEY and CDR2 SMNVEV (reference sequence). Input material: whole blood. The source of this sequence is an adult who was a healthcare worker with PCR-confirmed SARS-CoV-2 infection or an uninfected control (not recorded which). The chain couples TRBV27 to TRBJ2-3; 9 nucleotides line up with TRBD2. DNA for the CDR3: TGTGCCAGCAGTCCCCTGCTGGCGGGAGGGGTTGATACGCAGTATTTT. Protein product: CASSPLLAGGVDTQYF.